Below are 30 T cell receptor beta chains sequenced from a single sample in a study of identical twins. TCRdb re-called the 5' RACE reads with MiXCR, one entry per CDR3 protein. The sample lists 310,000 or so distinct CDR3 sequences; approximately 8.5% were seen once. The data also belong to a second study, concerning yellow fever vaccine responses in identical twins.

The sequenced sample was memory (CD45RO+) T cells sorted from blood. The origin of the receptors is a woman between 18 and 29 years old in good health.

This clonotype was picked up a small number of times. This sequence joins TRBV10-3 and TRBJ2-1; a possible D gene is TRBD2 (5 bases). The V and J ends lost 0 bases and 8 bases respectively, with 14 bases between them. The germline V gene has CDR1 ENHRY and CDR2 SYGVKD. The CDR3 totals 15 residues. The CDR3 is CAISESIDRGHEQFF. The CDR3 bases are TGTGCCATCAGTGAGTCGATTGATAGAGGGCATGAGCAGTTCTTC.

The chain uses TRBV7-9 and TRBJ2-4; D remains unclear. CDR1 and CDR2 from the germline V gene are SEHNR and FQNEAQ (reference sequence). With 2 bases removed from V and 4 bases from J, the gap between germline ends came to 12 bases. This CDR3 is 15 amino acids long. CDR3 loop: CASSLSATPKNIQYF. The DNA of the CDR3 is TGTGCCAGCAGCTTATCAGCGACACCTAAAAACATTCAGTACTTC.

This chain uses TRBV5-1 with TRBJ2-1; 10 bases are shared with TRBD1. The CDR3 spans 13 residues. Losses at the gene ends were 2 bases for V and 15 bases for J; bases not matched to a gene: 8. Looked up from germline, CDR1 is SGHRS and CDR2 is YFSETQ. The CDR3 nucleotides read TGCGCCAGCAGCTTAGGGTCCGGGACAGGGGCGTTCTTC. Encoded protein: CASSLGSGTGAFF.

In its sample, this clonotype was seen many times. An end of the junction does not agree with germline; a read error may underlie this. V usage is TRBV10-2 and J usage is TRBJ1-5, with 7 bases aligning to TRBD1. Germline V gene sequence: CDR1 WSHSY, CDR2 SAAADI. The CDR3 contains 15 residues. The CDR3 nucleotides read TGCGCCAGCAGTGAAAATGTAGGGGGCAAACAGCCCCAGCATTTT. This codes for CASSENVGGKQPQHF.

In DNA, the CDR3 is TGTGCCAGCAGTGACACTAGCGGGGGGGTAAATGAGCAGTTCTTC. Amino acids: CASSDTSGGVNEQFF. The rearrangement joins TRBV6-1 to TRBJ2-1; 13 nucleotides agree with TRBD2. The V segment lost 3 bases and the J segment 7 bases; nucleotides outside the gene matches: 3. Germline-derived CDR1 and CDR2 are MNHNS and SASEGT. This CDR3 is 15 amino acids long.

This clonotype was observed a few times. The V gene is TRBV20-1, the J gene TRBJ2-1; 12 positions match TRBD1. CDR3 length: 15 residues. The V gene end was trimmed by 6 bases and the J gene end by 7 bases; junction bases not matched to a gene: 10. Germline CDR1 and CDR2: DFQATT and SNEGSKA (reference sequence). The DNA for the CDR3 is TGCAGTGCCCAAACCGGGACAGGGGGCCTAAATGAGCAGTTCTTC. Its translation: CSAQTGTGGLNEQFF.

In this sample, this clonotype turned up many times. J is TRBJ2-3 and V is TRBV5-6; the match to TRBD2 covers 9 bases. The CDR3 is 14 amino acids. Looked up from germline, CDR1 is SGHDT and CDR2 is YYEEEE. V dropped 3 bases and J dropped 4; count of bases not matched to a gene: 3. The CDR3 sequence: CASSYIAGADTQYF. For the CDR3, the DNA is TGTGCCAGCAGCTACATAGCGGGGGCAGATACGCAGTATTTT.

V and J are TRBV7-9 and TRBJ1-3, with 11 bases identical to TRBD1. J gave up 8 bases and V 5 bases, and 5 bases lay outside the gene matches. CDR1 SEHNR and CDR2 FQNEAQ come from the germline V gene (reference sequence). The CDR3 is made up of 14 amino acids. In nucleotides, the CDR3 is TGTGCCAGCAGCACCGGACAGGGGGCAGACACCATATATTTT. It is translated as CASSTGQGADTIYF.

This clonotype occurred a few times. The chain employs TRBV10-3 and TRBJ1-1; unclear D gene. V lost 6 bases and J lost 0, with 8 bases in between. The germline V gene encodes CDR1 ENHRY and CDR2 SYGVKD. This CDR3 is built from 13 residues. The chain's CDR3 is CAISRLMNTEAFF. The CDR3 coding sequence is TGTGCCATCAGCAGGTTGATGAACACTGAAGCTTTCTTT.

This clonotype turned up a few times. The CDR3 loop is CASSQVDLLVVGPQHF. CDR3 bases: TGCGCCAGCAGCCAAGTGGATCTTTTGGTCGTGGGGCCCCAGCATTTT. The V gene is TRBV4-1, the J gene TRBJ1-5; no definite D call. V lost 1 base to trimming and J lost 9 bases, with 19 bases between them. The length of the CDR3 is 16 residues. Germline CDR1 MGHRA, CDR2 YSYEKL.

DNA for the CDR3: TGCAGTGCTAGGTGGCAGACCTACGAGCAGTACGTC. It translates to CSARWQTYEQYV. The chain carries TRBV20-1 and TRBJ2-7; D gene uncertain. Germline assignment: CDR1 DFQATT and CDR2 SNEGSKA (reference sequence). The V and J ends lost 3 bases and 2 bases respectively, with 8 bases between them. CDR3 size: 12 residues.

The chain combines TRBV13 with TRBJ2-7; 10 bases line up with TRBD1. Unmatched junction bases numbered 5, after V lost 4 bases and J lost 2 bases. The CDR3 extends over 15 amino acids. Germline CDR1 PRHDT, CDR2 FYEKMQ (reference sequence). The CDR3 protein is CASSSRQGAAYEQYF. The DNA of the CDR3 is TGTGCCAGCAGCTCGAGACAGGGGGCAGCCTACGAGCAGTACTTC.

The chain joins TRBV7-3 to TRBJ2-1, with a possible D match to TRBD2 (6 bases). The V gene lost 5 bases and the J gene lost 4 bases, with 15 bases spanning the gap. CDR3 size: 15 residues. Germline V gives CDR1 SGHTA, CDR2 FQGTGA. CDR3 nucleotide sequence: TGTGCCAGCAGCCCCCAGGGTAGCGGATACAATGAGCAGTTCTTC. Protein: CASSPQGSGYNEQFF.

This chain uses TRBV6-4 with TRBJ2-1; the D is unclear. Trimming removed 0 bases from V and 10 bases from J, with 10 bases in between. This CDR3 comprises 13 residues. CDR1 is MRHNA and CDR2 is SNTAGT in the germline V gene. Written as DNA, the CDR3 is TGTGCCAGCAGTGACTCTTTCACACGAGAGCAGTTCTTC. Residues: CASSDSFTREQFF.

This rearrangement joins TRBV7-6 to TRBJ1-4; D perhaps matches TRBD1 (6 bases). The V gene's germline CDR1 is SGHVS and CDR2 FNYEAQ. This CDR3 is 15 amino acids long. Deletions cut 5 bases from V and 7 bases from J, with 17 bases between. The CDR3, as DNA: TGTGCCAGCAGCACGAGACAGGCCGGCCTTGAAAAACTGTTTTTT. It specifies CASSTRQAGLEKLFF. Variable domain in full (rest from reference TRBV7-6 and TRBJ1-4): GAGVSQSPRYKVTKRGQDVALRCDPISGHVSLYWYRQALGQGPEFLTYFNYEAQQDKSGLPNDRFSAERPEGSISTLTIQRTEQRDSAMYRCASSTRQAGLEKLFFGSGTQLSVL.

This clonotype was counted only a few times. V and J are TRBV5-6 and TRBJ2-7; no clear D gene. The CDR3 totals 12 residues. Germline loops: CDR1 SGHDT, CDR2 YYEEEE. The ends were cut back, 3 bases at V and 3 bases at J, with 7 bases in the middle. This CDR3 reads CASSYGRYEQYF. Here the CDR3 DNA reads TGTGCCAGCAGCTATGGGCGCTACGAGCAGTACTTC. The variable domain in full, with the rest retrieved from reference TRBV5-6 and TRBJ2-7, is DAGVTQSPTHLIKTRGQQVTLRCSPKSGHDTVSWYQQALGQGPQFIFQYYEEEERQRGNFPDRFSGHQFPNYSSELNVNALLLGDSALYLCASSYGRYEQYFGPGTRLTVT.

This clonotype was seen many times. The CDR3 is CASSHGQPKEQYV. For the CDR3, the DNA is TGTGCCAGCAGCCACGGACAGCCGAAAGAGCAGTACGTC. The rearrangement joins TRBV5-5 to TRBJ2-7; D is possibly TRBD1 (6 bases). Deletions cut 4 bases from V and 7 bases from J, with 15 bases between. The V gene's germline CDR1 is SGHKS and CDR2 YYEKEE (reference sequence). The CDR3 runs 13 residues.

This clonotype showed up just a few times. V gene TRBV11-2 combines with J gene TRBJ2-3, with D unclear. Trimming took off 4 bases at V and 0 bases at J, with 14 bases between the two ends. CDR1 is SGHAT and CDR2 is FQNNGV in the germline V gene. The CDR3 length is 16 residues. Here the CDR3 reads CASSSDQPTSTDTQYF. CDR3 nucleotides: TGTGCCAGCAGCTCAGATCAGCCGACTAGCACAGATACGCAGTATTTT.

At least ten counts were recorded for this clonotype. The V gene is TRBV11-2, the J gene TRBJ2-1; 11 bases line up with TRBD2. CDR3 length: 15 amino acids. Germline V gives CDR1 SGHAT, CDR2 FQNNGV. The junction had 9 bases not matched to a gene; V was cut back by 4 bases and J by 10 bases. The CDR3 DNA reads TGTGCCAGCAGCTCAATAGCGGGGGGGCTTTGGGAGCAGTTCTTC. The encoded protein is CASSSIAGGLWEQFF.

A few counts support this clonotype. The chain joins TRBV24-1 to TRBJ2-3; D perhaps matches TRBD2 (6 bases). Germline lookup yields CDR1 KGHDR and CDR2 SFDVKD. This CDR3 has 14 residues. Trimming took 8 bases from V and 1 from J, leaving 12 bases between them. CDR3 loop: CATMGGAGTDTQYF. CDR3 DNA sequence: TGTGCCACCATGGGCGGGGCTGGCACAGATACGCAGTATTTT.

This clonotype was seen repeatedly, ten times or more. The CDR3 nucleotides are TGTGCCAGCAGCCCGAGGGCGCTGGGGGCCAACGTCCTGACTTTC. Translated, it gives CASSPRALGANVLTF. The V call is TRBV7-9, the J call TRBJ2-6; possibly TRBD2 for D (5 bases). CDR1 is SEHNR, CDR2 FQNEAQ, per germline (reference sequence). The CDR3 consists of 15 residues. The V gene lost 5 bases and the J gene lost 4 bases, with 12 bases spanning the gap.

This clonotype was observed at least ten times. The J gene is TRBJ2-2, the V gene TRBV10-2; either TRBD1 or TRBD2 may fit D (7 bases each). The CDR3 is 15 residues long. Looked up from germline, CDR1 is WSHSY and CDR2 is SAAADI. Trimming removed 10 bases from V and 5 bases from J, with 20 bases in between. CDR3 bases: TGCGCCACCAGGGGGGGGCAGGGCGGAACCGGGGAGCTGTTTTTT. This translates into CATRGGQGGTGELFF.

This clonotype was counted ten times or more. The chain recombines TRBV28 with TRBJ2-5, with 8 positions matching TRBD1. The length of the CDR3 is 16 residues. Looked up from germline, CDR1 is MDHEN and CDR2 is SYDVKM. V shed 1 base, J shed 5 bases, and the junction held 9 bases outside the gene matches. The CDR3 loop is CASSLSPGGRRETQYF. The DNA for the CDR3 is TGTGCCAGCAGTTTATCCCCAGGGGGCAGGAGGGAGACCCAGTACTTC.

In DNA form, the CDR3 reads TGTGCCATCAGTGATCAGGCTAGCGGGGGACCTCAAGAGACCCAGTACTTC. This sequence encodes CAISDQASGGPQETQYF. V and J are TRBV10-3 and TRBJ2-5; 10 nucleotides line up with TRBD2. CDR3 size: 17 residues. CDR1 ENHRY and CDR2 SYGVKD come from the germline V gene. Trimming removed 3 bases from V and 2 bases from J; junction bases left unmatched: 9.

The chain has TRBV24-1 and TRBJ2-1; possible D gene TRBD2, 6 bases. Germline loops: CDR1 KGHDR, CDR2 SFDVKD. The V end lost 8 bases, the J end lost 9 bases, and 16 bases lay between the germline ends. CDR3 size: 13 residues. CDR3 nucleotide sequence: TGTGCCACCAAGGCTAGCGATGGGGCTGAGCAGTTCTTC. Protein: CATKASDGAEQFF.

This clonotype appeared many times. This chain joins TRBV4-1 and TRBJ2-2; D is undetermined. The CDR3 covers 15 residues. The germline V gene encodes CDR1 MGHRA and CDR2 YSYEKL. The V gene lost 1 base and the J gene lost 4 bases, with 10 bases spanning the gap. CDR3 nucleotides: TGCGCCAGCAGCCAAGCCCCTAGTACCACCGGGGAGCTGTTTTTT. Protein: CASSQAPSTTGELFF.

The table lists this clonotype with many counts. In nucleotides, the CDR3 is TGTGCCAGCAGGTTAACTAGCGGGGGCACCGGGGAGCTGTTTTTT. This translates into CASRLTSGGTGELFF. This chain joins TRBV12-3 or TRBV12-4 and TRBJ2-2; 11 nucleotides match TRBD2. The V and J ends lost 6 bases and 4 bases, in that order; junction bases with no gene match: 4. This CDR3 has 15 residues.

This clonotype has ten or more counts. CDR3 bases: TGTGCCAGCAGCCAAGTTTTGGGGAGTTGGGAGACCCAGTACTTC. Amino acids: CASSQVLGSWETQYF. This chain uses TRBV3-1 with TRBJ2-5; TRBD2 might be the D (5 bases). The ends were cut back, 1 base at V and 5 bases at J, with 14 bases in the middle. The germline CDR1 and CDR2 sequences are LGHDT and YNNKEL (reference sequence). The CDR3 length is 15 residues.

This clonotype was counted between two and nine times. This sequence joins TRBV20-1 and TRBJ2-7; a weak D match, TRBD1 (7 bases). V was shortened by 3 bases and J by 0 bases, with 15 bases between the two germline ends. Germline-derived CDR1 and CDR2 are DFQATT and SNEGSKA (reference sequence). There are 15 residues in the CDR3. CDR3 nucleotide sequence: TGCAGTGCTAGTTCAGGCGGGACAGTCTCCTACGAGCAGTACTTC. The encoded protein is CSASSGGTVSYEQYF.

The genes are TRBV3-1 and TRBJ1-2; D is ambiguous. Deletions cut 4 bases from V and 4 bases from J, with 10 bases between. The CDR3 runs 13 residues. The V gene's germline CDR1 is LGHDT and CDR2 YNNKEL (reference sequence). The CDR3: CASSPLGPYGYTF. For the CDR3, the DNA is TGTGCCAGCAGCCCCCTCGGTCCCTATGGCTACACCTTC.